The present TCR beta chain was sequenced within a study of Graves' ophthalmopathy and Graves' hyperthyroidism. The study's findings and limits: Ophthalmopathy could be told apart from stable hyperthyroidism by a 13-signature model (87.88% sensitivity, around 80% specificity).

Active ophthalmopathy (CAS at least 3, NOSPECS at least 4), lasting under 3 months. The PBMCs originated from more than 8 ml of fresh peripheral blood. Germline V gene data show CDR1 as LNHNV and CDR2 as YYDKDF (reference sequence). Trimming at V came to 5 bases and at J to 6 bases, leaving 5 bases not matched to a gene. The length of the CDR3 is 14 residues. This clonotype was detected a few times. Antigen unknown. TCR beta CDR3 amplification used RNA transcripts. Following a first-round RT-PCR that used HTBI primers, a second-round multiplex PCR was carried out. One entry per CDR3 protein results from TCRdb running MiXCR on the multiplex PCR reads. In the table there are fewer than 600,000 distinct CDR3 sequences, 13% to 15% of which are singletons.

This sequence originates from a woman in her twenties or thirties with Graves' ophthalmopathy. The source material was blood. V usage is TRBV15 and J usage is TRBJ1-5; TRBD1 agrees at 9 bases. The CDR3 loop is CATSPDRGGQPQHF. CDR3 in DNA: TGTGCCACCAGCCCGGACAGGGGCGGTCAGCCCCAGCATTTT.